This entry is about one T cell receptor beta chain. Per germline, CDR1 SNHLY and CDR2 FYNNEI. The CDR3 sequence is 13 residues long. Trimming removed 4 bases from V and 8 bases from J; junction bases left unmatched: 2. This sample is part of a study of blood T cell repertoires in COVID-19. Study at large: T cells, B-cell-depleted T cells, or PBMCs supplied cDNA or gDNA.

Original processing notes: How many nucleated cells were present was estimated from reference gene primer amplification. Profiled with immunoSEQ multiplex PCR; TCRdb holds only in-frame clones, not every one. That table furnishes V, J and clone size, whereas the DNA furnished D and trimming. The data contain around 42,000 clones, about four fifths of them singletons. The clonotype originates from a woman aged 60 to 75 with acute or convalescent COVID-19. This rearrangement joins TRBV2 to TRBJ1-6, with 7 bases lining up with TRBD1. Material: peripheral blood. The CDR3 here is CASSGTGYSPLHF. The CDR3, as DNA: TGTGCCAGCAGTGGGACAGGATATTCACCCCTCCACTTT.